Following are 20 T cell receptor beta chains from one sample sequenced in a study of blood T cell repertoires in COVID-19 (dated by TCRdb to between 2020 and 2021). Library creation used the immunoSEQ multiplex PCR assay. The clones in this table, taken by TCRdb from immuneACCESS, are in-frame only. Not every clone is retained; where verified, under half of the shortfall comes from an unresolved V gene, and the cause of the rest is unknown. This sample comprises approximately 440,000 clones, less than 95% of them detected only once. About 0.6% of the sample goes to the ten largest clones. Sequencing was done on a sample of PBMCs or T cells enriched from blood (not recorded which). Receptors were obtained from a man younger than 35 who had recovered from COVID-19.

The rearrangement links TRBV28 to TRBJ2-2; a weak D match, TRBD2 (5 bases). The germline V and J ends were trimmed by 3 bases and 1 base, with 9 bases remaining between them. The CDR3 is 15 residues long. Germline V gene data show CDR1 as MDHEN and CDR2 as SYDVKM. CDR3 DNA: TGTGCCAGCAGTTTGCGAGGGAGGAACACCGGGGAGCTGTTTTTT. It translates to CASSLRGRNTGELFF.

This rearrangement joins TRBV7-9 to TRBJ2-3, with 8 bases fitting TRBD2. Germline V lookup: CDR1 SEHNR, CDR2 FQNEAQ (reference sequence). The CDR3 covers 16 residues. Unmatched junction bases numbered 6, after V lost 4 bases and J lost 0 bases. The CDR3 sequence is CASSSLAGPSTDTQYF. The DNA for the CDR3 is TGTGCCAGCAGCTCTTTAGCGGGACCTAGCACAGATACGCAGTATTTT.

The chain has TRBV7-6 and TRBJ2-7; TRBD2 aligns across 14 bases. CDR3 length equals 18 residues. V dropped 1 base and J dropped 1; count of bases not matched to a gene: 6. Germline V CDR1 and CDR2: SGHVS, FNYEAQ. The CDR3 nucleotides read TGTGCCAGCAGCTTAGGCGGGACTAGCGGGAGTTATTCCTACGAGCAGTACTTC. This translates into CASSLGGTSGSYSYEQYF.

The chain has TRBV6-1 and TRBJ1-6, with a possible D match to TRBD1 (5 bases). The CDR3 runs 16 residues. V lost 0 bases to trimming and J lost 6 bases, with 12 bases between them. Germline V gives CDR1 MNHNS, CDR2 SASEGT. The CDR3, as DNA: TGTGCCAGCAGTGAAGCGCTTGCAGGGCGTAATTCACCCCTCCACTTT. Translating gives CASSEALAGRNSPLHF.

The chain couples TRBV27 to TRBJ1-2; TRBD1 agrees at 9 bases. Per the germline V gene, CDR1 is MNHEY and CDR2 is SMNVEV (reference sequence). Unmatched junction bases numbered 3, after V lost 3 bases and J lost 7 bases. There are 13 residues in the CDR3. The CDR3 loop reads CASSFDRGSGYTF. In nucleotides, the CDR3 is TGTGCCAGCAGTTTTGACAGGGGGTCTGGCTACACCTTC.

Points on this clone: This same CDR3 is encoded by further DNA sequences in the sample. The chain combines TRBV7-9 with TRBJ1-2, with 9 bases that match TRBD1. The length of the CDR3 is 13 residues. Trimming removed 3 bases from V and 7 bases from J; junction bases left unmatched: 3. The germline gives CDR1 SEHNR, CDR2 FQNEAQ (reference sequence). CDR3 sequence: CASSLGQGFGYTF. The CDR3 bases are TGTGCCAGCAGCTTGGGACAGGGTTTTGGCTACACCTTC.

As regards this clone: One end of the junction does not line up with germline, which may come from a read error. V is TRBV4-1 and J is TRBJ1-3; D gene ambiguous. Germline V gives CDR1 MGHRA, CDR2 YSYEKL. The CDR3 totals 13 residues. The CDR3 region is CASCQTVGNTIYF. CDR3 DNA sequence: TGCGCCAGCTGCCAAACAGTTGGAAACACCATATATTTT.

This chain links TRBV19 with TRBJ2-4; 9 bases are a match to TRBD1. The CDR3 length is 15 residues. Germline CDR1 is LNHDA and CDR2 is SQIVND (reference sequence). After removal of 5 bases from V and 8 bases from J, the junction contained 10 bases not matched to a gene. CDR3 residues: CASSPTGTGRDIQYF. The CDR3 region has the DNA TGTGCCAGTAGTCCCACCGGGACAGGGAGGGACATTCAGTACTTC.

The chain uses TRBV6-6 and TRBJ1-1; D is unclear. V lost 2 bases and J 1 base, leaving 8 bases between the germline ends. The CDR3 runs 14 residues. Germline CDR1 reads MNHNY; CDR2 reads SVGAGI (reference sequence). CDR3 protein: CASSYPEGNTEAFF. In nucleotides, the CDR3 is TGTGCCAGCAGTTACCCCGAGGGGAACACTGAAGCTTTCTTT.

V usage is TRBV7-9 and J usage is TRBJ2-7; D is perhaps TRBD2 (6 bases). Germline loops: CDR1 SEHNR, CDR2 FQNEAQ (reference sequence). The V end was cut by 7 bases, the J end by 0 bases, with 16 bases between. This CDR3 has 15 amino acids. CDR3 bases: TGTGCCAGCACCGAAGGGACTTCCAGCTCCTACGAGCAGTACTTC. Translating it yields CASTEGTSSSYEQYF.

CDR3 sequence reads: CASSSRGPELFF. Here the CDR3 DNA reads TGTGCCAGCAGTTCCAGGGGGCCCGAACTGTTTTTT. The chain employs TRBV28 and TRBJ1-4, with 8 bases matching TRBD1. Germline CDR1 reads MDHEN; CDR2 reads SYDVKM. The trim removed 4 bases at V and 12 bases at J, leaving 4 bases unmatched. This CDR3 comprises 12 residues.

This rearrangement joins TRBV5-1 to TRBJ2-5, with 9 bases that match TRBD1. Looked up from germline, CDR1 is SGHRS and CDR2 is YFSETQ. Trimming took 6 bases from V and 1 from J; bases not matched to a gene: 1. There are 13 residues in the CDR3. The CDR3 DNA sequence: TGCGCCAGCACGGGACAGGGCCAAGAGACCCAGTACTTC. It encodes CASTGQGQETQYF.

The genes are TRBV2 and TRBJ2-2, with 10 bases identical to TRBD2. The CDR3 has 15 amino acids. Per germline, CDR1 SNHLY and CDR2 FYNNEI. Germline trimming cut 6 bases from V and 4 bases from J; bases unmatched to any gene: 5. This chain's CDR3 is CASSLAGGFTGELFF. In nucleotides, the CDR3 is TGTGCCAGCAGCTTAGCGGGGGGATTCACCGGGGAGCTGTTTTTT.

This clone was observed a single time. The gene calls are TRBV6-5 and TRBJ1-4; perhaps TRBD1 as D (6 bases). Germline loops: CDR1 MNHEY, CDR2 SVGAGI. CDR3 length: 13 residues. The V end lost 6 bases, the J end lost 3 bases, and 8 bases lay between the germline ends. The CDR3, as DNA: TGTGCCAGCAGGGACAGATCTAATGAAAAACTGTTTTTT. Protein product: CASRDRSNEKLFF.

This clone was seen a handful of times. The V call is TRBV3-1 (or the pseudogene TRBV3-2), the J call TRBJ1-1; TRBD1 aligns across 11 bases. The V segment lost 4 bases and the J segment 1 base; nucleotides outside the gene matches: 5. Looked up from germline, CDR1 is LGHDT and CDR2 is YNNKEL (reference sequence). The CDR3 spans 16 residues. The CDR3 loop reads CASSPPGTGGNTEAFF. In nucleotides, the CDR3 is TGTGCCAGCAGCCCGCCCGGGACAGGGGGGAACACTGAAGCTTTCTTT.

This clone appeared once. The CDR3 DNA sequence: TGTGCCAGCAGCTTAGCGATCGGGACTAGCGGGTACGATGAGCAGTTCTTC. This codes for CASSLAIGTSGYDEQFF. This sequence joins TRBV7-6 and TRBJ2-1, with 12 bases matching TRBD2. Looked up from germline, CDR1 is SGHVS and CDR2 is FNYEAQ. With V trimmed by 0 bases and J by 8 bases, 8 bases remained unmatched. CDR3 length: 17 residues. The variable domain in full, completed from reference TRBV7-6 and TRBJ2-1, reads GAGVSQSPRYKVTKRGQDVALRCDPISGHVSLYWYRQALGQGPEFLTYFNYEAQQDKSGLPNDRFSAERPEGSISTLTIQRTEQRDSAMYRCASSLAIGTSGYDEQFFGPGTRLTVL.

The CDR3 DNA reads TGTGCCACGTCTCGGGACGAGCAGTACTTC. Its translation: CATSRDEQYF. The chain links TRBV7-9 to TRBJ2-7; D uncertain. The CDR3 sequence is 10 residues long. Trimming cost V 10 bases and J 5 bases, with 9 bases left between them. Germline CDR1 SEHNR, CDR2 FQNEAQ (reference sequence).

This rearrangement joins TRBV11-3 to TRBJ2-5, with 7 positions matching TRBD2. V shed 1 base and J 5 bases; nucleotides not matched to a gene: 4. The CDR3 is 14 amino acids. CDR1 is SGHNT, CDR2 YENEEA, per germline. Written as DNA, the CDR3 is TGTGCCAGCAGCTTAGCCCGGGGAGGGGAGACCCAGTACTTC. Encoded protein: CASSLARGGETQYF.

The chain couples TRBV2 to TRBJ1-5; weak D call: TRBD1 (6 bases). This CDR3 comprises 15 residues. CDR1 is SNHLY and CDR2 is FYNNEI in the germline V gene. The V end was cut by 4 bases, the J end by 6 bases, with 16 bases between. This chain's CDR3 is CASSGEQGVIQPQHF. DNA for the CDR3: TGTGCCAGCAGTGGGGAACAGGGTGTAATTCAGCCCCAGCATTTT.

The chain recombines TRBV12-3 or TRBV12-4 with TRBJ1-2, with 8 bases aligning to TRBD1. V shed 1 base and J 14 bases; nucleotides not matched to a gene: 6. The CDR3 loop spans 12 amino acids. In DNA form, the CDR3 reads TGTGCCAGCAGTTTAGTCGACAGGGGTGTGACCTTC. It yields the protein CASSLVDRGVTF.